This TCR beta chain originates from a study of cytomegalovirus exposure and HLA in healthy donors. CDR3 size: 17 residues. The V end lost 4 bases, the J end lost 4 bases, and 20 bases lay between the germline ends. The germline V gene encodes CDR1 SGHRS and CDR2 YFSETQ. PCR amplification relied on 60 Vbeta primers (plus 13 Jbeta primers). Profiling relied on immunoSEQ multiplex PCR, and the TCRdb table lists in-frame clones only, not all of them. The sample includes about 190,000 clones, around 82% of them seen just once. The specimen was PBMCs. V usage is TRBV5-1 and J usage is TRBJ2-2; D not certain. This TCR was sampled from a woman aged 25 to 39 in good health and CMV-seropositive. The CDR3 bases are TGCGCCAGCAGCCAGGCCCCCCAGGCCCCCGCCACCGGGGAGCTGTTTTTT. Protein sequence: CASSQAPQAPATGELFF.